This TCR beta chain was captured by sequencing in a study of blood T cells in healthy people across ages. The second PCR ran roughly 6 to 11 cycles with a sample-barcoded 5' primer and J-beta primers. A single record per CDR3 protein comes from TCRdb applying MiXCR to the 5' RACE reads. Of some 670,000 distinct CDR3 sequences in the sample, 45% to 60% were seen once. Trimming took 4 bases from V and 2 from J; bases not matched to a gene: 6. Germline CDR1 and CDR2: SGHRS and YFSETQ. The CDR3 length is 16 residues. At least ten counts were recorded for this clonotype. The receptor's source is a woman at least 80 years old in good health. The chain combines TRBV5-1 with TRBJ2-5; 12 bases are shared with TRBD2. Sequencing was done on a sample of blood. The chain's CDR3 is CASSPGLAGYQETQYF. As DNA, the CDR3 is TGCGCCAGCAGCCCTGGACTAGCGGGGTATCAAGAGACCCAGTACTTC.